A selection of T cell receptor beta chains follows, all from one sample in a study of OX40 agonist ivuxolimab in advanced cancers. The data were produced by immunoSEQ multiplex PCR, yet TCRdb's version contains in-frame clones alone and is incomplete. Of about 90,000 clones in the sample, approximately 85% were seen once. Sequencing used CD4+ or CD8+ T cells sorted from blood, obtained in a trial of the OX40 agonist ivuxolimab. The source of these receptors is an adult with an advanced solid tumor such as melanoma, head and neck, liver or kidney cancer. The CDR3 runs from the conserved cysteine through the conserved F or W. D genes are given only for firm matches. Size is stated for part of the rows, as once, few or many counts, or as a class when the clone is expanded.

j_gene | v_gene | d_gene | abundance | CDR3aa | CDR3nt
TRBJ2-5 | TRBV7-9 | TRBD1 | NA | CASSESDRDQETQYF | TGTGCCAGCAGTGAATCCGACAGGGACCAAGAGACCCAGTACTTC
TRBJ2-5 | TRBV28 | TRBD1 | NA | CASSFPGQEETQYF | TGTGCCAGCAGTTTCCCAGGACAGGAAGAGACCCAGTACTTC
TRBJ1-2 | TRBV28 | NA | NA | CASSFEVEGYTF | TGTGCCAGCAGTTTTGAGGTGGAGGGCTACACCTTC
TRBJ1-5 | TRBV10-3 | TRBD1 | NA | CAISVSDRDNQPQHF | TGTGCCATCAGTGTCTCGGACAGGGACAATCAGCCCCAGCATTTT
TRBJ2-1 | TRBV5-6 | NA | NA | CASSRRINEQFF | TGTGCCAGCAGCCGGAGAATCAATGAGCAGTTCTTC
TRBJ1-2 | TRBV2 | NA | few | CASQFGDYGYTF | TGTGCCAGCCAATTCGGGGACTATGGCTACACCTTC
TRBJ1-6 | TRBV11-2 | NA | NA | CASSSGRLTSYNSPLHF | TGTGCCAGCAGCTCCGGACGGCTCACCTCCTATAATTCACCCCTCCACTTT
TRBJ2-1 | TRBV27 | NA | NA | CASSARESKFF | TGTGCCAGCAGTGCCCGGGAGTCTAAGTTCTTC
TRBJ2-1 | TRBV27 | NA | NA | CASSQTRSSYNEQFF | TGTGCCAGCAGTCAGACTAGGAGCTCCTACAATGAGCAGTTCTTC
TRBJ1-6 | TRBV9 | NA | few | CASSVEVTSSYNSPLHF | TGTGCCAGCAGCGTAGAAGTCACGAGCTCCTATAATTCACCCCTCCACTTT
TRBJ2-1 | TRBV28 | NA | few | CASSSPGRRLAGEQFF | TGTGCCAGCAGTTCTCCGGGCCGAAGATTAGCAGGGGAGCAGTTCTTC
TRBJ2-7 | TRBV29-1 | TRBD1 | few | CSVKPGQGSYEQYF | TGCAGCGTTAAACCGGGACAGGGCTCCTACGAGCAGTACTTC
TRBJ1-1 | TRBV20-1 | NA | NA | CSAPKDKKAFF | TGCAGTGCTCCCAAAGACAAGAAGGCTTTCTTT
TRBJ2-5 | TRBV2 | NA | once | CASGGRQGWRETQYF | TGTGCCAGCGGTGGGAGGCAGGGCTGGCGAGAGACCCAGTACTTC
TRBJ1-1 | TRBV2 | NA | NA | CASSEALRGRGFF | TGTGCCAGCAGTGAAGCGCTTCGGGGGCGGGGTTTCTTT
TRBJ1-5 | TRBV30 | TRBD1 | few | CAWRGGTGINQPQHF | TGTGCCTGGAGAGGAGGGACAGGGATCAATCAGCCCCAGCATTTT
TRBJ2-1 | TRBV5-1 | NA | NA | CASSRGSYLNEQFF | TGCGCCAGCAGTCGGGGGAGTTATTTGAATGAGCAGTTCTTC
TRBJ1-1 | TRBV5-8 | NA | NA | CASSLGAAGPPEAFF | TGTGCCAGCAGCTTGGGGGCCGCAGGGCCCCCTGAAGCTTTCTTT
TRBJ2-5 | TRBV4-1 | TRBD2 | NA | CASSQGAGLAETQYF | TGCGCCAGCAGCCAAGGTGCGGGACTAGCTGAGACCCAGTACTTC
TRBJ1-4 | TRBV5-1 | NA | NA | CASSLLGGLSEKLFF | TGCGCCAGCAGCTTGCTTGGGGGGTTAAGTGAAAAACTGTTTTTT
TRBJ1-2 | TRBV4-2 | NA | NA | CASSAGRQIYGYTF | TGTGCCAGCAGTGCGGGACGGCAGATCTATGGCTACACCTTC
TRBJ2-7 | TRBV27 | TRBD2 | NA | CASSTPTSATYEQYF | TGTGCCAGCAGTACCCCGACTAGCGCGACCTACGAGCAGTACTTC
TRBJ1-2 | TRBV28 | NA | once | CASSFGGIYYGYTF | TGTGCCAGCAGTTTCGGAGGTATCTACTATGGCTACACCTTC
TRBJ2-1 | TRBV19 | TRBD1 | NA | CASSMPRDSFGLEQFF | TGTGCCAGTAGTATGCCTCGGGACAGTTTTGGGCTTGAGCAGTTCTTC
TRBJ2-2 | TRBV5-4 | TRBD1 | few | CASSLVTGQGAGELFF | TGTGCCAGCAGCTTGGTAACGGGACAGGGGGCCGGGGAGCTGTTTTTT
TRBJ1-1 | TRBV27 | TRBD1 | NA | CASSLKGYRGPNTEAFF | TGTGCCAGCAGTTTAAAAGGTTACAGGGGGCCGAACACTGAAGCTTTCTTT
TRBJ2-3 | TRBV7-2 | NA | NA | CASSLLLFPPNTQYF | TGTGCCAGCAGCTTATTGCTATTTCCCCCAAATACGCAGTATTTT
TRBJ1-1 | TRBV5-1 | TRBD1 | NA | CASSLGQGSTEAFF | TGCGCCAGCAGCTTGGGACAGGGGTCCACTGAAGCTTTCTTT
TRBJ2-7 | TRBV6-5 | NA | NA | CASSEPASYEQYF | TGTGCCAGCAGTGAACCCGCCTCCTACGAGCAGTACTTC